The 11 T cell receptor beta chains presented below share a single source sample, sequenced in a study of response to subunit inactivated influenza vaccine. TCRdb fed the RT-PCR reads into MiXCR, producing one record per CDR3 protein. The sample holds around 490,000 distinct CDR3 sequences; roughly 8.2% are singletons and the top ten take roughly 13%. The input for sequencing was PBMCs from blood, taken less than 25 months after vaccination. The receptors here all came from a man in his fifties or sixties who received an inactivated influenza vaccine.

This clonotype was seen many times. The chain links TRBV11-2 to TRBJ1-6; TRBD1 is a possible D gene (6 bases). The CDR3 sequence is 15 residues long. The V end lost 5 bases, the J end lost 8 bases, and 16 bases lay between the germline ends. In germline, CDR1 is SGHAT, CDR2 FQNNGV. The CDR3 protein is CASSADRSSHSPLHF. CDR3 coding DNA: TGTGCCAGCAGCGCCGACAGGAGCTCCCATTCACCCCTCCACTTT.

This clonotype has just a few counts. The rearrangement joins TRBV2 to TRBJ2-5, with 10 bases lining up with TRBD1. V lost 5 bases, J lost 4 bases, and 10 bases stayed unmatched. Germline V lookup: CDR1 SNHLY, CDR2 FYNNEI. This CDR3 contains 16 residues. The CDR3 DNA reads as TGTGCCAGCAGTCAGGGGACGCGGGACAGGGGAGAGACCCAGTACTTC. Protein: CASSQGTRDRGETQYF.

There are a few counts of this clonotype. The V and J genes are TRBV4-3 and TRBJ2-1; 9 nucleotides align to TRBD2. Germline V lookup: CDR1 LGHNA, CDR2 YSLEER. After removal of 2 bases from V and 8 bases from J, the junction contained 7 bases not matched to a gene. CDR3 length: 15 residues. The CDR3, as DNA: TGCGCCAGCAGCCAATCCGGGACTAGCATCCATGAGCAGTTCTTC. Protein sequence: CASSQSGTSIHEQFF.

The chain carries TRBV12-3 or TRBV12-4 and TRBJ1-5; D not certain. V was cut by 3 bases and J by 2 bases, with 17 bases left in between. This CDR3 spans 17 amino acids. CDR3 amino acids: CASSLSFSKPGNQPQHF. DNA for the CDR3: TGTGCCAGCAGTTTGAGTTTTTCCAAACCGGGCAATCAGCCCCAGCATTTT.

The table lists this clonotype with a few counts. J is TRBJ1-2 and V is TRBV4-1; 8 bases agree with TRBD1. The V gene's germline CDR1 is MGHRA and CDR2 YSYEKL. The CDR3 totals 16 residues. J was trimmed by 0 bases and V by 5 bases; bases with no gene match: 8. CDR3 in DNA: TGCGCCAGCAGCAAACGGACAGGGTACCCTAACTATGGCTACACCTTC. As protein: CASSKRTGYPNYGYTF.

The V gene is TRBV4-1, the J gene TRBJ2-1; 10 nucleotides line up with TRBD1. Germline loops: CDR1 MGHRA, CDR2 YSYEKL. The V segment lost 4 bases and the J segment 2 bases; nucleotides outside the gene matches: 5. CDR3 length: 16 residues. CDR3 in amino acids: CASSPLDRGPYNEQFF. CDR3 sequence (DNA): TGCGCCAGCAGCCCCCTCGACAGGGGGCCCTACAATGAGCAGTTCTTC.

The rearrangement links TRBV20-1 to TRBJ2-5; the D call may be TRBD1 or TRBD2 (5 bases each). CDR3 length: 14 amino acids. V gave up 0 bases and J gave up 1 base, with 9 bases separating them. CDR1 and CDR2 (germline): DFQATT, SNEGSKA (reference sequence). CDR3 bases: TGCAGTGCTAGAGATCCGAGGGGCCAAGAGACCCAGTACTTC. As protein: CSARDPRGQETQYF.

This chain joins TRBV27 and TRBJ2-7; D gene ambiguous. This CDR3 is built from 14 residues. V lost 1 base and J 4 bases, leaving 11 bases between the germline ends. Germline-derived CDR1 and CDR2 are MNHEY and SMNVEV (reference sequence). CDR3 sequence (DNA): TGTGCCAGCAGTTTATACAGTCCCTCATACGAGCAGTACTTC. Its translation: CASSLYSPSYEQYF.

The chain has TRBV10-3 and TRBJ2-4; 10 nucleotides agree with TRBD2. V lost 0 bases to trimming and J lost 0 bases; unmatched junction nucleotides: 5. Germline CDR1 is ENHRY and CDR2 is SYGVKD. The CDR3 is made up of 18 amino acids. The CDR3 DNA reads TGTGCCATCAGTGAGTCGGCTAGCGGGGGCCTAGCCAAAAACATTCAGTACTTC. Its translation: CAISESASGGLAKNIQYF.

This rearrangement joins TRBV5-1 to TRBJ2-7; possibly TRBD1 for D (5 bases). The CDR3 is 14 amino acids. V lost 5 bases and J 0 bases, leaving 12 bases between the germline ends. From germline, CDR1 is SGHRS and CDR2 YFSETQ. The CDR3 DNA reads as TGCGCCAGCAGTTTACAGGCGGCCTCCTACGAGCAGTACTTC. Its protein product is CASSLQAASYEQYF.

This clonotype came up many times. The chain is built from TRBV27 and TRBJ2-7, with D maybe TRBD2 (5 bases). Trimming shortened V by 7 bases and J by 0 bases, and 10 bases separated the two germline ends. This CDR3 has 13 amino acids. The germline CDR1 and CDR2 sequences are MNHEY and SMNVEV (reference sequence). The CDR3 reads CASKRGLSYEQYF. CDR3 DNA: TGTGCCAGCAAGCGCGGACTCTCCTACGAGCAGTACTTC.